What follows is one T cell receptor beta chain and its context. The antigen remains unidentified. The data derive from a study of cytomegalovirus exposure and HLA in healthy donors. Study-wide background: Earlier findings included approximately 120 million unique TCR beta sequences obtained from 150 million to 200 million T cells.

Both 60 Vbeta primers and 13 Jbeta primers went into the PCR. Source study methods: Tens of millions of unique TCR beta chains, roughly 12 million shared, were counted in a later analysis. Clones were read by immunoSEQ multiplex PCR, and TCRdb kept only the in-frame ones, dropping some. That table supplies the V and J calls and clone size; D and trimming were determined from the DNA. This table holds over 100,000 clones, 75% to 90% found once. Overall study results and limits: The majority of TCR sequences were rare, yet some public TCRs appeared in many donors. Association with HLA alleles at 0.05 false discovery rate was found for 16,951 TCR beta sequences in a later analysis.

There are 13 residues in the CDR3. Germline V lookup: CDR1 LGHNA, CDR2 YSLEER. Between the trimmed V and J ends, which lost 0 bases and 4 bases, there was a span of 4 bases. The source is a man aged 30-40 years in good health and CMV-seronegative. The sample comprised PBMCs. The chain combines TRBV4-3 with TRBJ1-5; D call uncertain. CDR3 sequence (DNA): TGCGCCAGCAGCCAAGACAGAAATCAGCCCCAGCATTTT. Amino acid sequence: CASSQDRNQPQHF.